Listed below are T cell receptor beta chains from one sample, sequenced in a study of T cell responses to AZD1222 COVID-19 vaccine. TCRdb keeps only in-frame clones here, not all; method: immunoSEQ multiplex PCR. The sample gives about 170,000 clones, around 90% of which show up once; 2% to 3% is in the top ten. Here the sequenced sample was peripheral blood, taken on day 0 of AZD1222 vaccination. The receptors originated from an adult in good health. The CDR3 runs from the conserved cysteine through the conserved F or W. D genes are given only for firm matches. Only part of the rows carry a size: once, few, many, or a class if the clone is expanded.

J,D,V,size,DNA,CDR3
TRBJ1-2,NA,TRBV28,NA,TGTGCCAGCAGCCTTACAACGGGCGGCTACACCTTC,CASSLTTGGYTF
TRBJ2-5,NA,TRBV19,NA,TGTGCCAGTAGTATAGCCCCTGACCGGATCAGGGAGACCCAGTACTTC,CASSIAPDRIRETQYF
TRBJ1-2,NA,TRBV6-1,NA,TGTGCCAGCAGTGAAATTGGTGGCTATGGCTACACCTTC,CASSEIGGYGYTF
TRBJ2-3,NA,TRBV28,NA,TGTGCCAGCCTCCCCGGGGGACCCCCGTATGGCGCAGATACGCAGTATTTT,CASLPGGPPYGADTQYF
TRBJ2-4,TRBD2,TRBV12-5,NA,TGTGCTAGTTCAGCGGGAGGGCCGAGGTTGGACATTCAGTACTTC,CASSAGGPRLDIQYF
TRBJ2-4,TRBD2,TRBV10-1,NA,TGCGCCAGCAGTGAGGGGCTAGCGGGAGTTGTAGGCAAAAACATTCAGTACTTC,CASSEGLAGVVGKNIQYF
TRBJ1-1,TRBD1,TRBV9,NA,TGTGCCAGCAGCTCCCAGGGGGGTCGAACTGAAGCTTTCTTT,CASSSQGGRTEAFF
TRBJ2-7,NA,TRBV5-4,NA,TGTGCCAGCAGTTCGGGACTCGGTTCCTACGAGCAGTACTTC,CASSSGLGSYEQYF
TRBJ2-3,NA,TRBV5-1,NA,TGCGCCAGCAGCCCCAGGGGTGGAGGCACAGATACGCAGTATTTT,CASSPRGGGTDTQYF
TRBJ2-6,NA,TRBV19,NA,TGTGCCAGTAGTCCTCAGGGAAGGGCCTTCTCTGGGGCCAACGTCCTGACTTTC,CASSPQGRAFSGANVLTF
TRBJ2-3,NA,TRBV12-3/TRBV12-4,NA,TGTGCCAGCAGTTTAGGAACCCTCCGGGCGCAGTATTTT,CASSLGTLRAQYF
TRBJ2-3,NA,TRBV27,NA,TGTGCCAGCAAGGTCACAGGCATGGCAGATACGCAGTATTTT,CASKVTGMADTQYF
TRBJ1-2,NA,TRBV19,few,TGTGCCAGTAGTACCAGGGGAAGCTGGAATGGCTACACCTTC,CASSTRGSWNGYTF
TRBJ2-7,NA,TRBV5-5,once,TGTGCCAGCAGCTTGGGCGGGATCTCCTACGAGCAGTACTTC,CASSLGGISYEQYF
TRBJ1-4,NA,TRBV18,NA,TGTGCCAGCTCACCTTCGGGACCTAATGAAAAACTGTTTTTT,CASSPSGPNEKLFF
TRBJ2-2,NA,TRBV7-2,NA,TGTGCCAGCAGCTTCTACGGGCCGAACACCGGGGAGCTGTTTTTT,CASSFYGPNTGELFF
TRBJ1-2,NA,TRBV28,NA,TGTGCCAGCAGAGTCACAGGGCCCTATGGCTACACCTTC,CASRVTGPYGYTF